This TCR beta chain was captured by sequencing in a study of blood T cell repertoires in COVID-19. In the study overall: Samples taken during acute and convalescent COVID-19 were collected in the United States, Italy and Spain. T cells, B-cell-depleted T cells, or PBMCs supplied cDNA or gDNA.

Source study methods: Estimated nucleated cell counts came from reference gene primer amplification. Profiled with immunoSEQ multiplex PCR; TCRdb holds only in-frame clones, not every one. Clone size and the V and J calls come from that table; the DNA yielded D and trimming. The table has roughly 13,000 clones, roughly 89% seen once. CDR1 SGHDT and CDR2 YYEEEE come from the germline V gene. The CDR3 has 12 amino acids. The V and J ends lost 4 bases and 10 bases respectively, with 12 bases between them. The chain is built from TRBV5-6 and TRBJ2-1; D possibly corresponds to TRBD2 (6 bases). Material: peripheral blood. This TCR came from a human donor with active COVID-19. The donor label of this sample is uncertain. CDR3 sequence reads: CASSPGVREQFF. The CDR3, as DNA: TGTGCCAGCAGCCCGGGGGTGCGAGAGCAGTTCTTC. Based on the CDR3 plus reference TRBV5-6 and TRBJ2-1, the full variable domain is DAGVTQSPTHLIKTRGQQVTLRCSPKSGHDTVSWYQQALGQGPQFIFQYYEEEERQRGNFPDRFSGHQFPNYSSELNVNALLLGDSALYLCASSPGVREQFFGPGTRLTVL.